This T cell receptor (beta chain) was profiled in a study of cytomegalovirus exposure and HLA in healthy donors. Study-level information: Earlier results showed 90 million to 120 million unique TCR beta sequences derived from approximately 170 million T cells.

Germline-derived CDR1 and CDR2 are MGHRA and YSYEKL. Deletions cut 1 base from V and 3 bases from J, with 6 bases between. The CDR3 runs 13 residues. The PCR had 60 Vbeta and 13 Jbeta primers. How the authors handled the data: In a later analysis, the count reached about 75 million unique TCR beta chains, with approximately 11 million shared. Using immunoSEQ multiplex PCR, the repertoire was profiled, and TCRdb retains in-frame clones only, with some absent. D and trimming were read from the DNA, whereas the V and J calls and clone size are those reported in that table. The sample carries about 200,000 clones, roughly four fifths recorded once. Study results and limitations: Reports indicate that TCR beta sequences accurately predicted the HLA-A and HLA-B alleles of most subjects. It is likely that the observed cluster of highly shared sequence variants was a sequencing artifact.

Points on this clone: The antigen is not known.

What was sequenced was PBMCs. The TCR was taken from a boy aged 2 to 10 in good health and CMV-seronegative. The V gene is TRBV4-1, the J gene TRBJ2-5; no clear D. For the CDR3, the DNA is TGCGCCAGCAGCCAAGTTTATAAAGAGACCCAGTACTTC. Residues: CASSQVYKETQYF.